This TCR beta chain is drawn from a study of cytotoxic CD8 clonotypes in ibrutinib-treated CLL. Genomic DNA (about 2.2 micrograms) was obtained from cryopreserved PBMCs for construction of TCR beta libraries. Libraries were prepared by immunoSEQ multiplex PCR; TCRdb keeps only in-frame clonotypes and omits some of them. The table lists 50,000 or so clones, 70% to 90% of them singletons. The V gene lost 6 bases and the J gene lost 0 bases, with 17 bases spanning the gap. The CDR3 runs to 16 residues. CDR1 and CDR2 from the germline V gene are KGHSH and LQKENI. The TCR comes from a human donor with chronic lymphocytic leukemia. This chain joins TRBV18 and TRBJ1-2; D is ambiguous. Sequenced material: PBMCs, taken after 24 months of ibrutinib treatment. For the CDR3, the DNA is TGTGCCAGCTCCGTAGAGGCGAGTACTCCTAACTATGGCTACACCTTC. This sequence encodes CASSVEASTPNYGYTF.